This TCR beta chain was captured in a study of T cell responses to AZD1222 COVID-19 vaccine. The germline gives CDR1 MNHEY, CDR2 SMNVEV (reference sequence). The J segment lost 6 bases and the V segment lost 2 bases, leaving 3 bases of the junction unmatched. CDR3 length: 15 residues. About this clone itself: Its target is not known.

General study points: Baseline seropositives among AZD1222 recipients totaled only five to seven. Clonal diversity may have been underestimated, and the donors were mostly white British, with more females than males. Per reports, nearly half of all spike-specific TCRs target regions that are unmutated in variants. Spike was spanned by vaccine-associated CD4 TCRs, which were dominant at 160-218 and 743-854.

Method: immunoSEQ multiplex PCR; TCRdb's copy keeps in-frame clones and lacks some. Among about 120,000 clones listed, roughly 90% were seen once. This clonotype was obtained from an adult in good health. The specimen was peripheral blood, collected on day 0 of AZD1222 vaccination. This chain uses TRBV27 with TRBJ2-2; 10 bases are a match to TRBD2. The CDR3 DNA reads as TGTGCCAGCAGTTTAGCGAGCGGGGGGGCCGGGGAGCTGTTTTTT. It codes for CASSLASGGAGELFF.